The entry below describes one T cell receptor (beta chain). RNA amounts of roughly 0.5 to 1 ug underwent reverse transcription with random hexamers. The immunoSEQ assay covered 54 Vbeta and 13 Jbeta segments for CDR3. TCRdb analysed the immunoSEQ multiplex PCR reads with MiXCR anew, one entry per CDR3 protein. Here the sample spans more than 75,000 distinct CDR3 sequences, around 94% being singletons. The sample originates from a study of CD8 T cells in Susac syndrome. Through negative isolation, CD4+ and CD8+ T cells were obtained, while TEMRA cells were enriched using FACS. The V gene lost 2 bases and the J gene lost 5 bases, with 13 bases spanning the gap. Germline V gives CDR1 MNHEY, CDR2 SMNVEV (reference sequence). This CDR3 has 15 amino acids.

The chain couples TRBV27 to TRBJ2-1; D might be TRBD1 or TRBD2, each matching 5 bases. Sequenced material: CD8+ T cells from PBMCs. This clonotype was sampled from a human donor in good health. CDR3 amino acids: CASSLAGTANNEQFF. As DNA, the CDR3 is TGTGCCAGCAGTTTAGCAGGGACCGCAAACAATGAGCAGTTCTTC.